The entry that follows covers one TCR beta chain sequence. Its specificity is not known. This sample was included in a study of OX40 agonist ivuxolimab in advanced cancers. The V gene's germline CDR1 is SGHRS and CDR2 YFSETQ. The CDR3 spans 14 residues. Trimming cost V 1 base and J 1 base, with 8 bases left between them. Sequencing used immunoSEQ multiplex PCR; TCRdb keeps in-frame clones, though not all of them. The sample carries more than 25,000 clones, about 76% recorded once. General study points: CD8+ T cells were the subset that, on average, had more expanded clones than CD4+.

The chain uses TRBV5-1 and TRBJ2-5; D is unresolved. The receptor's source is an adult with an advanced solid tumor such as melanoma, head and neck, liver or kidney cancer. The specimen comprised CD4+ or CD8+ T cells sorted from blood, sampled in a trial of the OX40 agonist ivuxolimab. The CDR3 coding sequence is TGCGCCAGCAGCTTGTTTGTTAGCCAAGAGACCCAGTACTTC. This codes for CASSLFVSQETQYF.